This T cell receptor beta chain was documented in a study of CD8 T cells in Susac syndrome. When the RNA was reverse transcribed, random hexamers were used with an input of about 0.5 to 1 ug. Each CDR3 protein gets one entry after TCRdb re-called the immunoSEQ multiplex PCR reads with MiXCR. The sample has approximately 190,000 distinct CDR3 sequences, approximately 93% seen once; the top ten hold 0.1% to 0.12%. V lost 5 bases, J lost 3 bases, and 15 bases lay in between. This CDR3 has 15 amino acids. Per germline, CDR1 SGHRS and CDR2 YFSETQ. Controls were age- and sex-matched healthy donors. Purification of the CD8+ and CD4+ T cells relied on negative isolation, and TEMRA cells underwent FACS enrichment.

The clonotype comes from a human donor in good health. The source material was CD4+ T cells from PBMCs. V is TRBV5-1 and J is TRBJ1-3; possibly TRBD1 for D (6 bases). CDR3 loop: CASRPHTGSGNTIYF. The CDR3 bases are TGCGCCAGCAGACCGCACACAGGGAGTGGAAACACCATATATTTT.